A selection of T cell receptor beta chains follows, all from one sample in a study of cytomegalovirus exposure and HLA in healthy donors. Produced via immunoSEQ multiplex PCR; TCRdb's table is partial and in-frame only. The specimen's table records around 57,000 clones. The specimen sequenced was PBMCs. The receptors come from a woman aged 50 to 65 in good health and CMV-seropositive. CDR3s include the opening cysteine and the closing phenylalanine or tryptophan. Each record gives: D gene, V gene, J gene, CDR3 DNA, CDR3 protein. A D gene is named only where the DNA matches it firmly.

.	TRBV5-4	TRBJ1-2	TGTGCCAGCAGCCTGCGACAAAGGTCTGGCTACACCTTC	CASSLRQRSGYTF
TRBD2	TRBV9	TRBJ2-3	TGTGCCAGCAGCCCACAGGGGACTAGCGGGTACACAGATACGCAGTATTTT	CASSPQGTSGYTDTQYF
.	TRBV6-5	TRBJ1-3	TGTGCCAGCAGTTACGGGGACACCTTCTCTGGAAACACCATATATTTT	CASSYGDTFSGNTIYF
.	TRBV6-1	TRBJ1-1	TGTGCCAGCAGGGAGATTCAGGGGCGGAACACTGAAGCTTTCTTT	CASREIQGRNTEAFF
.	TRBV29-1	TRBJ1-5	TGCAGCGTTGTTGGGGGGGGCAATCAGCCCCAGCATTTT	CSVVGGGNQPQHF
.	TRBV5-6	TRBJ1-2	TGTGCCAGCAGCTTGCTCTCTTGGACCCCGAGGCAGGGTGGCTACACCTTC	CASSLLSWTPRQGGYTF
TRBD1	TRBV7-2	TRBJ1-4	TGTGCCAGCAGCTTAGAGACAGGGCATGAAAAACTGTTTTTT	CASSLETGHEKLFF
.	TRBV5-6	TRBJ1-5	TGTGCCAGCAGCTTCTCGGGGCAGCCCCAGCATTTT	CASSFSGQPQHF
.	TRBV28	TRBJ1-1	TGTGCCAGCAGTTTATACGGGACAAGGAACACTGAAGCTTTCTTT	CASSLYGTRNTEAFF
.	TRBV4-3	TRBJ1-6	TGCGCCAGCAGCCAAAACATGGAGGGCAATTCACCCCTCCACTTT	CASSQNMEGNSPLHF
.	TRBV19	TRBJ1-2	TGTGCCAGTAGTATGAAGTCAACTTTCCTCCCGTATGGCTACACCTTC	CASSMKSTFLPYGYTF